A selection of T cell receptor beta chains follows, all from one sample in a study of cytomegalovirus exposure and HLA in healthy donors. The repertoire was sequenced with immunoSEQ multiplex PCR; TCRdb's copy has only in-frame clones and lacks some. The top ten hold less than 2% of the sample, which has some 150,000 clones, 60% to 80% seen once. The sample was PBMCs. The receptors come from a woman aged 25 to 39 in good health and CMV-seronegative. Both conserved end residues are part of each CDR3. D genes are given only for firm matches. For some rows the clone size is stated as once, few or many, or as a class when expanded; others skip it.

clone_size d_call j_call v_call cdr3_nt cdr3_aa
NA NA TRBJ2-7 TRBV7-3 TGTGCCAGCAGCTCCGAGGTGGGCAGCGGCTACGAGCAGTACTTC CASSSEVGSGYEQYF
NA NA TRBJ1-4 TRBV5-1 TGCGCCAGCAGCGCACAGCCAACTAATGAAAAACTGTTTTTT CASSAQPTNEKLFF
NA TRBD2 TRBJ2-5 TRBV7-2 TGTGCCAGCAGACCAATAGCGGGGGGGCCAAAGACCCAGTACTTC CASRPIAGGPKTQYF
few TRBD2 TRBJ2-1 TRBV9 TGTGCCAGCAGCGCCGAAGTCGGGACTAGCGGTCGCAATGAGCAGTTCTTC CASSAEVGTSGRNEQFF
NA NA TRBJ1-1 TRBV6-5 TGTGCCAGCAGTTACTCGAGATCTAGCGGCACTGAAGCTTTCTTT CASSYSRSSGTEAFF
once TRBD1 TRBJ1-1 TRBV27 TGTGCCAGCAGCTTGACAGGGGTGGCTGAAGCTTTCTTT CASSLTGVAEAFF
NA TRBD1 TRBJ2-7 TRBV6-5 TGTGCCAGCAGTAACCAGAGGACAGGACCTCAGTACTTC CASSNQRTGPQYF
few NA TRBJ2-7 TRBV7-2 TGTGCCAGCAGCCCCGCCTACGAGCAGTACTTC CASSPAYEQYF
NA NA TRBJ1-5 TRBV6-5 TGTGCCAGCAGTCCAAGGGGAAGGGGCAATCAGCCCCAGCATTTT CASSPRGRGNQPQHF
few TRBD2 TRBJ2-4 TRBV13 TGTGCCAGCAGCCCCCCAGCGGGGGGGGTCAAAAACATTCAGTACTTC CASSPPAGGVKNIQYF
NA NA TRBJ2-7 TRBV27 TGTGCCAGCAGTTTAGTCGGTCGCCCGAACGAGCAGTACTTC CASSLVGRPNEQYF
NA TRBD1 TRBJ1-1 TRBV6-4 TGTACCAGCAGTGACCGCCGGGACAGGGGGGAGGACACTGAAGCTTTCTTT CTSSDRRDRGEDTEAFF
NA NA TRBJ1-1 TRBV6-5 TGTGCCAGCAGTTATCAAAATCGGCAGGGGACCACTGAAGCTTTCTTT CASSYQNRQGTTEAFF
NA NA TRBJ1-2 TRBV5-8 TGTGCCAGCAGCTTCAAAGGAGGCGGAGGCTACACCTTC CASSFKGGGGYTF
once NA TRBJ1-2 TRBV6-5 TGTGCCAGCAGTTACGCCGGGATAAGGAAGTATGGCTACACCTTC CASSYAGIRKYGYTF
NA TRBD1 TRBJ2-3 TRBV10-3 TGTGCCATCAATACTCCGGGACAGGGAGTCGGATCGATCACAGATACGCAGTATTTT CAINTPGQGVGSITDTQYF
NA TRBD1 TRBJ2-7 TRBV13 TGTGCCAGCAGCTCCGGGACAGGGTTCTACGAGCAGTACTTC CASSSGTGFYEQYF
NA NA TRBJ1-3 TRBV5-1 TGCGCCAGCAGCCTCCTTATTTCCGGGTCCTCTGGAAACACCATATATTTT CASSLLISGSSGNTIYF
NA NA TRBJ2-3 TRBV7-9 TGTGCCAGCAGCCCCCCGAGCTCCTCTCCAGATACGCAGTATTTT CASSPPSSSPDTQYF
NA TRBD1 TRBJ1-2 TRBV6-1 TGTGCCAGCATTCTCCTAAGGGACAGGAGCTATGGCTACACCTTC CASILLRDRSYGYTF
NA TRBD1 TRBJ1-2 TRBV4-2 TGTGCCAGCAGCCAGGACAGGGGTGGGGGCTACACCTTC CASSQDRGGGYTF
NA TRBD1 TRBJ2-7 TRBV9 TGTGCCAGCAGCGTAGAGACAGGGGGCGGCTACGAGCAGTACTTC CASSVETGGGYEQYF
NA NA TRBJ1-1 TRBV4-1 TGCGCCAGCAGCCAACTGTTGGCTGTTGAAGCTTTCTTT CASSQLLAVEAFF
NA NA TRBJ2-1 TRBV7-7 TGTGCCAGCAGCCCAACAGGGTCTGAGCAGTTCTTC CASSPTGSEQFF
NA NA TRBJ2-7 TRBV27 TGTGCCAGCAGTGAGATTAGGGGCGAGCAGTACTTC CASSEIRGEQYF
NA TRBD1 TRBJ2-3 TRBV5-1 TGCGCCAGCAGTCGATCCGGGACAGGGGAAGATACGCAGTATTTT CASSRSGTGEDTQYF
NA NA TRBJ2-4 TRBV2 TGTGCCAGCAGTGCAGGGAACATTCAGTACTTC CASSAGNIQYF
once NA TRBJ1-6 TRBV5-8 TGTGCCAGCAGCTTGGGGCACAGGGCTTCACCCCTCCACTTT CASSLGHRASPLHF
NA TRBD2 TRBJ2-1 TRBV29-1 TGCAGCGCCTCTAGCGGGGGGGCCCCTCCCTACAATGAGCAGTTCTTC CSASSGGAPPYNEQFF
few NA TRBJ1-1 TRBV21-1 TGTGCCAGCAGCAAGTGTCTCCGACAGGGCCGGAACACTGAAGCTTTCTTT CASSKCLRQGRNTEAFF
NA TRBD2 TRBJ2-3 TRBV25-1 TGTGCCAGCAGTGAATTGGGGAGGGCCACAGATACGCAGTATTTT CASSELGRATDTQYF
NA NA TRBJ2-7 TRBV6-1 TGTGCCAGCAGTGAATTTACGAGAACTACCTACGAGCAGTACTTC CASSEFTRTTYEQYF
NA NA TRBJ1-1 TRBV5-6 TGTGCCAGCAGCGACTTCAGGGTTATGGGGAACACTGAAGCTTTCTTT CASSDFRVMGNTEAFF
NA TRBD1 TRBJ2-2 TRBV7-7 TGTGCCAGCGGGACAGGCGGGGAGCTGTTTTTT CASGTGGELFF
once NA TRBJ1-4 TRBV11-2 TGTGCCACCTCCCACGGGGTGAATGAAAAACTGTTTTTT CATSHGVNEKLFF
few NA TRBJ2-5 TRBV7-2 TGTGCCAGCAGCCCCTCACTAGTCCCACAAGAGACCCAGTACTTC CASSPSLVPQETQYF
few NA TRBJ1-5 TRBV5-6 TGTGCCAGCAGCTTGTTTCAGGGTGGTAGCAATCAGCCCCAGCATTTT CASSLFQGGSNQPQHF
NA TRBD1 TRBJ2-3 TRBV11-2 TGTGCCAGCAGCTTAGCGGGACAGGGGGGTATGGATACGCAGTATTTT CASSLAGQGGMDTQYF
NA NA TRBJ2-7 TRBV6-7 TGTGCCAGCAGTTATCGGGGGGCCCACCTGACCTACGAGCAGTACTTC CASSYRGAHLTYEQYF
NA TRBD1 TRBJ1-2 TRBV6-5 TGTGCCAGCAGACAGGACAGGATCTATGGCTACACCTTC CASRQDRIYGYTF
NA TRBD2 TRBJ2-1 TRBV4-2 TGTGCCAGCAGACCTGGGGGAGGGGAGCACTCCTACAATGAGCAGTTCTTC CASRPGGGEHSYNEQFF
NA TRBD1 TRBJ2-4 TRBV5-4 TGTGCCAGCAGCTCCGGACAGGAAGACATTCAGTACTTC CASSSGQEDIQYF
NA TRBD1 TRBJ1-1 TRBV27 TGTGCCAGCAGTCGGGACAGTTTCACTGAAGCTTTCTTT CASSRDSFTEAFF
few TRBD1 TRBJ2-7 TRBV10-3 TGTGCCATCAGTAGCCGAGACAGGGTGAATGAGCAGTACTTC CAISSRDRVNEQYF
NA TRBD1 TRBJ1-1 TRBV6-5 TGTGCCAGCAGTCTGACAGGGGCCCTGGTCGAAGCTTTCTTT CASSLTGALVEAFF
few TRBD1 TRBJ1-1 TRBV7-2 TGTGCCAGCAGCCTCCAGACAGGGGCCGCCTCGCTGACTTTCTTT CASSLQTGAASLTFF
NA NA TRBJ1-5 TRBV6-1 TGTGCCAGCAGAATGGGCCCTTGTAGCAATCAGCCCCAGCATTTT CASRMGPCSNQPQHF
NA NA TRBJ1-2 TRBV28 TGTGCCAGCAGTTCCGGGAGACTCGATGGCTACACCTTC CASSSGRLDGYTF
NA NA TRBJ2-7 TRBV10-3 TGTGCCATCAGTGAAGGACACCTCTACGAGCAGTACTTC CAISEGHLYEQYF
NA NA TRBJ2-3 TRBV5-1 TGCGCCAGCAGCATCGAACCGCAGGGCACAGATACGCAGTATTTT CASSIEPQGTDTQYF
NA NA TRBJ1-2 TRBV7-9 TGTGCCAGCAGGGCAGTGGGAGTCCATGGCTACACCTTC CASRAVGVHGYTF
NA NA TRBJ1-2 TRBV6-5 TGTACCAGCACCTCAGGAGGGGCCTGGGGTGGCTACACCTTC CTSTSGGAWGGYTF
NA NA TRBJ2-3 TRBV2 TGTGCCAGCAGGCCCCAGGGTCTTAGCACAGATACGCAGTATTTT CASRPQGLSTDTQYF
NA NA TRBJ2-7 TRBV11-1 TGTGCCAGCAGTGTGGCAGGCGGGGGCACCTACGAGCAGTACTTC CASSVAGGGTYEQYF